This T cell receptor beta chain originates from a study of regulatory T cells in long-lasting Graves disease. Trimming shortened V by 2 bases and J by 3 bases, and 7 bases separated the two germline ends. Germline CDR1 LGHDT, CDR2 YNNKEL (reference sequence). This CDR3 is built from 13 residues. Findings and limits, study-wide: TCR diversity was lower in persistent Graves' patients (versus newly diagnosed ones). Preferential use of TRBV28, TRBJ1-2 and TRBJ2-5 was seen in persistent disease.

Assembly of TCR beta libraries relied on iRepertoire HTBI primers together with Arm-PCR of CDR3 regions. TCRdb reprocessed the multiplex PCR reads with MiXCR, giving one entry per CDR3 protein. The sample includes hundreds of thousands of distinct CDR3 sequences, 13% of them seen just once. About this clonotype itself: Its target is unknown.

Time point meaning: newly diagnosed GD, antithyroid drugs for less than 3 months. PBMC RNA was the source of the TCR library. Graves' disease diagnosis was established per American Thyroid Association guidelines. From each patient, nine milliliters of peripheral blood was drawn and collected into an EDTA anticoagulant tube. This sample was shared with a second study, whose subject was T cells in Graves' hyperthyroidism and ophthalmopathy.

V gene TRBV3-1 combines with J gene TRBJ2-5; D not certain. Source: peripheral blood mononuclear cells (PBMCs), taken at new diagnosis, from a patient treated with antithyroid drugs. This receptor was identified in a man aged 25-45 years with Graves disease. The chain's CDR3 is CASSQPREETQYF. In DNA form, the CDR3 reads TGTGCCAGCAGCCAACCCAGAGAAGAGACCCAGTACTTC.